These T cell receptor beta chains were read from a single sample in a study of blood T cell repertoires in COVID-19. Produced via immunoSEQ multiplex PCR; TCRdb's table is partial and in-frame only. This sample has a few hundred thousand clones; under 85% occur once, and the top ten carry 1.5% to 2%. Specimen: peripheral blood. The origin of the receptors is a young man who had recovered from COVID-19. Both conserved end residues are part of each CDR3. Fields, in order: clone size, V gene, CDR3 protein. Not every row has a clone size; where given, it reads once, few, many or a size class.

size: NA
V: TRBV27
CDR3: CASSFWTGGLEKLFF

size: once
V: TRBV6-2/TRBV6-3
CDR3: CASSFTGGTDTQYF

size: NA
V: TRBV4-1
CDR3: CASSQAQGYGYTF

size: NA
V: TRBV28
CDR3: CASSSDSLHSGGSDTQYF

size: NA
V: TRBV5-1
CDR3: CASSFENRGQPQHF

size: few
V: TRBV5-1
CDR3: CASGLGQGYQETQYF

size: NA
V: TRBV5-5
CDR3: CASSLVLWARTGELFF

size: once
V: TRBV5-4
CDR3: CASSLFHRGGNTIYF

size: NA
V: TRBV4-2
CDR3: CASSHTGLQETQYF

size: once
V: TRBV6-6
CDR3: CASSYRGQEYNEQFF

size: NA
V: TRBV7-2
CDR3: CASSSGRDPAQHF

size: few
V: TRBV19
CDR3: CASSIAGYDGYTF

size: NA
V: TRBV6-5
CDR3: CASLDRREEKLFF

size: NA
V: TRBV10-3
CDR3: CAISDKGASYEQYF

size: NA
V: TRBV5-1
CDR3: CASSPDRGSYNEQFF

size: NA
V: TRBV7-3
CDR3: CASSSSGGSTDTQYF

size: NA
V: TRBV7-9
CDR3: CASVPGGYSYEQYF

size: few
V: TRBV5-6
CDR3: CASSLLRGRFEQFF

size: NA
V: TRBV10-3
CDR3: CAIREGSRNEQFF

size: NA
V: TRBV6-5
CDR3: CASSSDLIGGRSGAFF

size: NA
V: TRBV5-1
CDR3: CASSLGTSGEDEQFF

size: NA
V: TRBV6-6
CDR3: CASTRTPTGELFF

size: many
V: TRBV7-9
CDR3: CASSPYPPYEQYF

size: NA
V: TRBV7-8
CDR3: CASSPMRDRSSYNSPLHF

size: NA
V: TRBV2
CDR3: CAGGGRGDTEAFF

size: NA
V: TRBV6-1
CDR3: CASSEVIRETQYF

size: NA
V: TRBV18
CDR3: CASSPPNGGYGYTF

size: once
V: TRBV19
CDR3: CASSNPDREIGELFF

size: NA
V: TRBV29-1
CDR3: CSCVGRGKRGSEQFF

size: NA
V: TRBV6-2/TRBV6-3
CDR3: CASSYQDTEAFF

size: NA
V: TRBV28
CDR3: CASSSERGGNNEQFF

size: NA
V: TRBV5-1
CDR3: CASSLYGTEEETQYF

size: few
V: TRBV5-4
CDR3: CASRGSASGGQETQYF

size: NA
V: TRBV9
CDR3: CASSVEPAYSGNTIYF

size: NA
V: TRBV5-1
CDR3: CASSLGRYADTQYF

size: NA
V: TRBV7-6
CDR3: CASSQGPGEETQYF

size: NA
V: TRBV4-1
CDR3: CASSQVQSLLPGYTF

size: NA
V: TRBV5-3
CDR3: CARSLEEARLGTQYF

size: NA
V: TRBV18
CDR3: CASSPTQGEDGYTF

size: NA
V: TRBV7-2
CDR3: CASSSQRGIRDNQETQYF